A few counts support the clone carrying this T cell receptor beta chain. The antigen is undetermined. The V segment lost 5 bases and the J segment 4 bases; nucleotides outside the gene matches: 6. This CDR3 is built from 15 residues. Per germline, CDR1 SGHVS and CDR2 FQNEAQ. The data stem from a study of cytomegalovirus exposure and HLA in healthy donors. Across the whole study: An early data release held 75 million to 100 million unique TCRs from HLA-typed donors. Findings and caveats of the study: When presence/absence was analysed, sequencing depth was taken to be roughly uniform across donors.

The PCR had 60 Vbeta and 13 Jbeta primers. Libraries were prepared by immunoSEQ multiplex PCR; TCRdb keeps only in-frame clonotypes and omits some of them. The sample has over 120,000 clones, under 80% seen once. The chain uses TRBV7-8 and TRBJ1-5; TRBD1 matches 9 bases. The source is a man younger than 30 in good health and CMV-seropositive. What was sequenced was PBMCs. The CDR3 loop is CASSPPGQGNQPQHF. The CDR3 DNA reads as TGTGCCAGCAGCCCCCCCGGACAGGGGAATCAGCCCCAGCATTTT.